This TCR beta chain emerged from a study of regulatory T cells in long-lasting Graves disease (dated by TCRdb to about 2021). Some background on the complete study: Persistent Graves' disease meant more than 5 years of antithyroid drug treatment with TSH receptor autoantibodies that stayed positive. The study took place in China and was registered as a clinical trial. On average, persistent Graves' disease patients in the clinical cohort had been on antithyroid drugs for around ten years. This study used TCR sequencing and RNA sequencing of peripheral blood to compare persistent Graves' disease patients against newly diagnosed Graves' disease patients. TCR sequencing covered 13 persistent and 20 or so newly diagnosed Graves' disease patients, some 33 samples in total.

The time point label of this sample denotes: persistent/refractory GD, antithyroid drugs over 5 years with positive TRAb. RNA was extracted from PBMCs in TRIzol for both TCR sequencing and RNA sequencing. The diagnosis of Graves' disease was made according to American Thyroid Association guidelines. Patients were recruited from an endocrinology department in Xi'an, China. Each patient gave approximately 9 milliliters of peripheral blood, collected in an EDTA anticoagulant tube. Ficoll Paque Plus density gradient separation was used to isolate PBMCs, and no further T cell sorting was performed. RNA quality was checked with an Agilent 2100 Bioanalyzer and agarose gel, and concentration with a NanoDrop 2000. Here is what the overall study found, with its caveats: The authors noted that the small sample size was a limitation that may lower accuracy. Peripheral blood alone was examined, since thyroid tissue, which constituted the primary lesion, could not be accessed. Patients with persistent disease shared more public clonotypes (about 3,000) than newly diagnosed patients did (more than 900). Compared with newly diagnosed patients, patients with persistent Graves' disease had lower TCR Shannon entropy and fewer highly expanded clones, which suggests clonal expansion. Only the TCR beta chain was sequenced and analyzed. Preferential use of TRBV28, TRBJ1-2 and TRBJ2-5 was observed in persistent disease, whereas TRBV20-1 and TRBJ2-1 were favored in newly diagnosed disease.

To prepare the library, multiplex PCR was applied. The sequencer was an Illumina HiSeq 4000. CDR3 regions were amplified by Arm-PCR with iRepertoire HTBI primers to construct TCR beta libraries. Before sequencing, the PCR products underwent gel purification. The paper's data handling went like this. Gene usage analysis of CDR3 amino acid clonotypes used the 62 TRBV and 11 to 15 TRBJ segments found across samples. COPE and FqMerger were used to merge the filtered high-quality paired reads into contigs. Contigs were aligned with BLAST to IMGT TRBV, TRBD and TRBJ reference genes, and CDR3 was defined per IMGT. Clonotypes above 0.1% frequency were classified as highly expanded clones. Shannon entropy was used to measure repertoire diversity, and the Gini coefficient was used to measure V-J evenness. Clonotypes shared by more than one individual were considered public. The raw public data were reprocessed by TCRdb itself: fastp quality trimming at Q25, MiXCR clonotype calling, in-frame beta chains only. Each CDR3 protein gets just one entry, which takes the most common genes and DNA from the rows behind it. Clone size and V and J calls follow TCRdb, not the original study. For this sample there are around 400,000 distinct CDR3 sequences; less than 25% appear just once. Roughly 30% of the sample is held by the ten biggest clonotypes.

This clonotype was picked up many times. Its antigen specificity is not known. One base away there is no much larger clone; base qualities are not given. The CDR3, cysteine through phenylalanine, is 14 amino acids long. CDR3 DNA only is kept here, 42 bases in frame from base 1. For this chain, trimming is 3 bases at the V end and 0 bases at the J end, and the number of junction bases without a gene match is 1. The chain links TRBV12-3 or TRBV12-4 with TRBJ1-1; 7 junctional bases match TRBD1. The sequences come from peripheral blood mononuclear cells (PBMCs), collected when the disease was refractory, from a patient treated with antithyroid drugs. This receptor was obtained from a female donor with Graves disease. The nucleotide sequence is given as TGTGCCAGCAGTTTCGACAGGGTGAACACTGAAGCTTTCTTT. Translated, it gives CASSFDRVNTEAFF.